This T cell receptor (beta chain) was captured in a study of T cell responses to AZD1222 COVID-19 vaccine. The study's findings and limits: Spike-specific TCRs gained breadth and depth after people received two AZD1222 doses. Spike was spanned by vaccine-associated CD4 TCRs, with dominance at 160-218 and 743-854. Nearly half of unique spike-specific TCRs reportedly avoided B.1.351 and B.1.1.7 mutated regions.

As regards this clone: Its antigen remains unidentified.

Using immunoSEQ multiplex PCR, the repertoire was profiled, and TCRdb retains in-frame clones only, with some absent. The table shows 80,000 to 95,000 clones, with roughly 90% occurring only once. The CDR3 is 13 amino acids. CDR1 MNHEY and CDR2 SMNVEV come from the germline V gene (reference sequence). V lost 9 bases, J lost 7 bases, and 16 bases lay in between. Here the sequenced sample was peripheral blood, taken on day 0 of MenACWY control vaccination. The rearrangement joins TRBV27 to TRBJ2-1, with D perhaps being TRBD1 or TRBD2 (5 bases each). The origin of this receptor is an adult in good health. The DNA for the CDR3 is TGTGCCAGTCAAGTCGTCGGGGCTAATGAGCAGTTCTTC. Protein: CASQVVGANEQFF.